The source of this T cell receptor beta chain is a study of shared clonotypes between healthy human individuals. On the study more broadly: Aged between 18 and 49, the donors were a couple of women and three men.

The method was immunoSEQ multiplex PCR; TCRdb's version includes in-frame clones alone and lacks a portion of them. This table holds roughly 1 million clones, 70% to 80% found once. Germline trimming cut 4 bases from V and 0 bases from J; bases unmatched to any gene: 4. Germline V gene lookup returns CDR1 MGHRA and CDR2 YSYEKL. CDR3 size: 15 residues. The clonotype comes from a man between 18 and 35 years old in good health. Some clones in this sample may be carry-over from other donors' samples. The sequenced sample consisted of memory CD4+ T cells from PBMCs. Subset specified: CD45RA-negative fraction. This sequence joins TRBV4-1 and TRBJ1-2; 8 bases are a match to TRBD1. The CDR3 loop reads CASSLGTGANYGYTF. CDR3 bases: TGCGCCAGCAGCCTAGGGACAGGAGCTAACTATGGCTACACCTTC.